This T cell receptor (beta chain) derives from a study of T cell responses to AZD1222 COVID-19 vaccine. Study at large: Doses given second, at about 4 or about 12 weeks, were pooled. Study observations and caveats: Rises in breadth and depth of Spike-specific TCRs came after two AZD1222 doses. Baseline seropositivity occurred in only a handful of AZD1222 recipients. Donor demographics were predominantly white British with a female majority; clonal diversity may be underestimated.

The method was immunoSEQ multiplex PCR; TCRdb's version includes in-frame clones alone and lacks a portion of them. Of some 140,000 clones in the sample, approximately 90% were seen once. CDR3 size: 15 residues. V was trimmed by 7 bases and J by 1 base, leaving 13 bases between them. The germline gives CDR1 MDHEN, CDR2 SYDVKM. Details on this clone: Its antigen is not identified.

The chain couples TRBV28 to TRBJ2-2, with TRBD1 as a possible D gene (8 bases). Sequencing was performed on peripheral blood, taken on day 0 of AZD1222 vaccination. The TCR sequence derives from an adult in good health. CDR3 nucleotides: TGTGCCAGCATCAGCGGGACAGGGAACACCGGGGAGCTGTTTTTT. Translation: CASISGTGNTGELFF.